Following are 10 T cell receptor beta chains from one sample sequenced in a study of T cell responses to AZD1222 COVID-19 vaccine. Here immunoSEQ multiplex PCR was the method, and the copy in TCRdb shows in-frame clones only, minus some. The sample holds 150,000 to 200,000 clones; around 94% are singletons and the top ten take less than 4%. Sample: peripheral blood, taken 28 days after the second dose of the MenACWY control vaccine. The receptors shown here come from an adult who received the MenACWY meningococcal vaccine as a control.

This CDR3 reads CASTTDTEAFF. The CDR3 DNA follows: TGTGCCAGCACCACCGACACTGAAGCTTTCTTT. V and J are TRBV28 and TRBJ1-1; D ambiguous. The germline gives CDR1 MDHEN, CDR2 SYDVKM. The CDR3 consists of 11 residues. V lost 7 bases to trimming and J lost 3 bases, with 6 bases between them.

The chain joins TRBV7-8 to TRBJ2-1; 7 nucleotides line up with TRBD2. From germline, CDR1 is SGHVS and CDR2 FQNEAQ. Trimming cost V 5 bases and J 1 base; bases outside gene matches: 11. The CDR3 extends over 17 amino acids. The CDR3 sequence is CASSPKSLAASYNEQFF. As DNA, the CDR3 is TGTGCCAGCAGCCCGAAATCTCTAGCGGCATCCTACAATGAGCAGTTCTTC.

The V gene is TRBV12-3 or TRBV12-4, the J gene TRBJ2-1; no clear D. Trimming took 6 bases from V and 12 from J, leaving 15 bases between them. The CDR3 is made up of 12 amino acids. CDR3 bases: TGTGCCAGCAGCCTCCAACCTCTGATGCAGTTCTTC. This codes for CASSLQPLMQFF.

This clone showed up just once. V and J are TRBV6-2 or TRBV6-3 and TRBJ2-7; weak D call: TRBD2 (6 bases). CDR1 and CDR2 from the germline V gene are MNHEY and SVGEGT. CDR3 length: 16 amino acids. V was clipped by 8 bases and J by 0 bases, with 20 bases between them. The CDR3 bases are TGTGCCAGCCGCCCGTACGGACGGGAGAGCTCCTACGAGCAGTACTTC. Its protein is CASRPYGRESSYEQYF.

The CDR3 DNA reads as TGTGCCAGCAGCGCTTATGGGACAGGGGACAATGAGCAGTTCTTC. Protein: CASSAYGTGDNEQFF. The chain carries TRBV11-3 and TRBJ2-1; 10 positions agree with TRBD1. In germline, CDR1 is SGHNT, CDR2 YENEEA. With 5 bases clipped from V and 5 bases from J, the junction kept 6 bases outside the gene matches. This CDR3 contains 15 residues.

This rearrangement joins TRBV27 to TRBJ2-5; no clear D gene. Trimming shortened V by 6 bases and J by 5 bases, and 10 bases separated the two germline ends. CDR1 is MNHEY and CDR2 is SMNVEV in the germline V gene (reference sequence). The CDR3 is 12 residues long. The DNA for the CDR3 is TGTGCCAGCAGCAAAGGGCGCGAGACCCAGTACTTC. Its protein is CASSKGRETQYF.

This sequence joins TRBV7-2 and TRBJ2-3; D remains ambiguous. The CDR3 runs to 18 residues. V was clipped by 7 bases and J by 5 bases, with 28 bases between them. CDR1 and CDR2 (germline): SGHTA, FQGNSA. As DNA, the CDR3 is TGTGCCAGCACAACCCCGGCCGGCCACCCACCTCGTGGAGATACGCAGTATTTT. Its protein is CASTTPAGHPPRGDTQYF.

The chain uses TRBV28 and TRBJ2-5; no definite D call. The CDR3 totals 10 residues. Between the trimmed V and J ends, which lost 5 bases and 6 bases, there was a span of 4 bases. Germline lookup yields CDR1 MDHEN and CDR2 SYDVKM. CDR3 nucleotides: TGTGCCAGCAGTGCCAAGACCCAGTACTTC. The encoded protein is CASSAKTQYF.

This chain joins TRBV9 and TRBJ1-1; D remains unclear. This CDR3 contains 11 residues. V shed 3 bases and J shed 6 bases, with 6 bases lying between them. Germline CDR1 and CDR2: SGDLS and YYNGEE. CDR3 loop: CASSALSEAFF. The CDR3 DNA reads TGTGCCAGCAGCGCCCTCTCTGAAGCTTTCTTT.

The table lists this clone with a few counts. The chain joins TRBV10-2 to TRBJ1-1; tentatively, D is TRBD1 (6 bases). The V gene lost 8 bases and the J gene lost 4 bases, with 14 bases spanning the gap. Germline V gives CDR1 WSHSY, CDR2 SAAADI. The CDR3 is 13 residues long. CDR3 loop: CASGGQFGTEAFF. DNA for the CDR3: TGCGCCAGCGGCGGACAGTTTGGCACTGAAGCTTTCTTT.